This T cell receptor beta chain stems from a study of neurological immune-mediated disorders. Whole-study context: Multiple sclerosis patients (n of about 34) included around 31 with relapsing-remitting and 3 with secondary progressive disease.

This CDR3 is 14 amino acids long. Germline CDR1 reads ENHRY; CDR2 reads SYGVKD. V lost 5 bases, J lost 3 bases, and 4 bases stayed unmatched. Study-level points and caveats: Among 34 multiple sclerosis patients, phylogenetic grouping put the repertoires of 18 into a single related-CDR3 cluster, a possible signature. None of the CDR3 amino acid sequences in expanded clones turned up in more than one subject, which points to private repertoires in all groups.

This clonotype was counted many times. The antigen is unknown. It was by 5'RACE with 10-nucleotide random UMIs that the cDNA was made. Using its own MiXCR run on the 5' RACE reads, TCRdb lists one record per CDR3 protein. The sample lists 50,000 to 80,000 distinct CDR3 sequences; 3% to 4% were seen once. Input material: PBMCs. V gene TRBV10-3 combines with J gene TRBJ2-7; TRBD2 aligns across 10 bases. This receptor was identified in a man in his forties or fifties with multiple sclerosis. The CDR3 DNA reads TGTGCCATCAGTCCCCGGACTAGCGGCTACGAGCAGTACTTC. It yields the protein CAISPRTSGYEQYF.